This T cell receptor beta chain is from a study of blood T cell repertoires in COVID-19. Turning to the study itself: The origin of the acute and convalescent COVID-19 samples was the United States, Italy and Spain.

Original processing notes: The assay estimated nucleated cells by amplifying reference gene primers. Generated by immunoSEQ multiplex PCR, the TCRdb table keeps only in-frame clones and is missing some. V, J and clone size derive from that table, while D and trimming were established from the DNA sequence. This sample has about 73,000 clones, with approximately 83% found just once. The sequence was obtained from a human donor in a cohort sampled during active COVID-19. The specimen sequenced was peripheral blood.

The CDR3 nucleotides are TGTGCCAGCAGAAGGACTAGCGGGGCAGGAAATACGCAGTATTTT. Translated, it gives CASRRTSGAGNTQYF. The rearrangement links TRBV6-5 to TRBJ2-3; 12 bases line up with TRBD2. V was pared by 6 bases and J by 7 bases, with 8 bases of the junction left unmatched. In germline, CDR1 is MNHEY, CDR2 SVGAGI. This CDR3 has 15 amino acids.